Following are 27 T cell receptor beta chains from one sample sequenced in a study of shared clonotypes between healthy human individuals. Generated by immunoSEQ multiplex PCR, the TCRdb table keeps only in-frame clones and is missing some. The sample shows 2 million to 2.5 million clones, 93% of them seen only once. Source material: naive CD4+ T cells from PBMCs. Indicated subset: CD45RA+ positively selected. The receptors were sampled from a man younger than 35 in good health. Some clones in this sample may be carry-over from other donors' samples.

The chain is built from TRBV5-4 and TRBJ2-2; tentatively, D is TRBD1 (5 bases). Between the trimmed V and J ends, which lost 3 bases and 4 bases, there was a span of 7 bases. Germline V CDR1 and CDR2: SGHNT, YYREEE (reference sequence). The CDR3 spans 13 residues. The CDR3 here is CASSSDSTGELFF. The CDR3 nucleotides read TGTGCCAGCAGCTCCGACAGCACCGGGGAGCTGTTTTTT.

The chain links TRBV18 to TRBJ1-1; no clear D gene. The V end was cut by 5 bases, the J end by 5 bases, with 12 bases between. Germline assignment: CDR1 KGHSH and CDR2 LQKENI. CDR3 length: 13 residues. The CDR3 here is CASSSLPSTEAFF. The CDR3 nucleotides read TGTGCCAGCTCATCCCTCCCGAGTACTGAAGCTTTCTTT.

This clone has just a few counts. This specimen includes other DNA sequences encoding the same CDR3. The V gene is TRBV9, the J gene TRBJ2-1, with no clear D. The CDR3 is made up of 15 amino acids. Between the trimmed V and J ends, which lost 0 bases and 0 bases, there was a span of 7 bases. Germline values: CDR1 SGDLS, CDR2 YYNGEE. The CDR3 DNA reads TGTGCCAGCAGCGTAGTGGGAAGCTCCTACAATGAGCAGTTCTTC. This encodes CASSVVGSSYNEQFF.

This CDR3 reads CASSDAPGADYGYTF. The DNA for the CDR3 is TGTGCCAGCAGTGATGCCCCAGGGGCCGACTATGGCTACACCTTC. The gene calls are TRBV6-1 and TRBJ1-2; D is possibly TRBD1 (6 bases). V shed 3 bases and J shed 3 bases, with 14 bases lying between them. Germline V gene lookup returns CDR1 MNHNS and CDR2 SASEGT. This CDR3 has 15 amino acids.

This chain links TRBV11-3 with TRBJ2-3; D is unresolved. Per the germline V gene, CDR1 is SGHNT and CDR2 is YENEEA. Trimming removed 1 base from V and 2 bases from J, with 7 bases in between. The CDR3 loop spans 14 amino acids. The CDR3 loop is CASSLGQLTDTQYF. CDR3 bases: TGTGCCAGCAGCTTAGGTCAGCTCACAGATACGCAGTATTTT.

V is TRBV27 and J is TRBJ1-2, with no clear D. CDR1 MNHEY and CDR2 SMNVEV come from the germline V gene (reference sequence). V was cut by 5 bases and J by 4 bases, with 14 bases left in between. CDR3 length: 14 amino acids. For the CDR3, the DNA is TGTGCCAGCAGTCCGTGGCCCCGGGCCTATGGCTACACCTTC. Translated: CASSPWPRAYGYTF.

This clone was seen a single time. Here the CDR3 reads CASRPRGLGPDEQYF. The DNA of the CDR3 is TGTGCCAGCAGGCCCAGGGGACTAGGGCCCGACGAGCAGTACTTC. The chain couples TRBV28 to TRBJ2-7; 8 bases agree with TRBD2. This CDR3 region has 15 residues. Germline V gene sequence: CDR1 MDHEN, CDR2 SYDVKM. V lost 6 bases, J lost 5 bases, and 12 bases stayed unmatched.

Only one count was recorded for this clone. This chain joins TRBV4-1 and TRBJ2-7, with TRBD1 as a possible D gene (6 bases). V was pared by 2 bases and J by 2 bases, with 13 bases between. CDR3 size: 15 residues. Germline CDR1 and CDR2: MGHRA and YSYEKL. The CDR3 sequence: CASSQQQQGPYEQYF. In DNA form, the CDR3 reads TGCGCCAGCAGCCAACAGCAACAGGGCCCCTACGAGCAGTACTTC.

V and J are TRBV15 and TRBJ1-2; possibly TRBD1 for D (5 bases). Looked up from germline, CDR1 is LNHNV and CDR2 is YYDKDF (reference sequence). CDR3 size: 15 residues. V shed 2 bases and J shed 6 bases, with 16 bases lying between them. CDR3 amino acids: CATSRSGDSSDGYTF. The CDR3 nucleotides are TGTGCCACCAGCAGATCCGGAGACAGTTCCGATGGCTACACCTTC.

CDR3 coding DNA: TGTGCCAGCAGTCCCAGGGGGCGAGGGTTGAGAGCTGAAGCTTTCTTT. Amino acid sequence: CASSPRGRGLRAEAFF. The rearrangement links TRBV28 to TRBJ1-1; 8 positions agree with TRBD1. The J segment lost 6 bases and the V segment lost 5 bases, leaving 14 bases of the junction unmatched. This CDR3 has 16 amino acids. Germline CDR1 reads MDHEN; CDR2 reads SYDVKM.

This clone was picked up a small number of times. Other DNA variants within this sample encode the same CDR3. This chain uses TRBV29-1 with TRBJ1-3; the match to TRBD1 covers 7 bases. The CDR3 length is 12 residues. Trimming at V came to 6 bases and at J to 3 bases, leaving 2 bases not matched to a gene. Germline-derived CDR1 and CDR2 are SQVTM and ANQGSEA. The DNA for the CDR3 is TGCAGCGTACGGGACAGTGGAAACACCATATATTTT. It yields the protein CSVRDSGNTIYF.

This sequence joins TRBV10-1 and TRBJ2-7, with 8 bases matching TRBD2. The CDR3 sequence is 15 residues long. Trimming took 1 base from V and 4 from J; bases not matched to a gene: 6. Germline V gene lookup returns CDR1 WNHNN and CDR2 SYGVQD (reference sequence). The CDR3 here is CASSELGSGRYEQYF. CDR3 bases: TGCGCCAGCAGTGAGTTAGGGAGCGGGAGATACGAGCAGTACTTC.

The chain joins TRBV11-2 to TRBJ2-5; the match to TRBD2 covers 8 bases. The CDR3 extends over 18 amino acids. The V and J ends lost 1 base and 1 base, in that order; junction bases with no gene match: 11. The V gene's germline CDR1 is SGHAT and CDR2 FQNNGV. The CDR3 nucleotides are TGTGCCAGCAGCTTAGGAGTTAGCGGGAACCGTCTCCAAGAGACCCAGTACTTC. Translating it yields CASSLGVSGNRLQETQYF.

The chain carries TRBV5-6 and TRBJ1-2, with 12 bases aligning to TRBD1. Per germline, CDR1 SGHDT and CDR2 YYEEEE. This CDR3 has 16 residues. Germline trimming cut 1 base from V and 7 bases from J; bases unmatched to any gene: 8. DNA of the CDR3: TGTGCCAGCAGCTTGACCGGGACAGGGGGCCGAAGTGGCTACACCTTC. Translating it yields CASSLTGTGGRSGYTF.

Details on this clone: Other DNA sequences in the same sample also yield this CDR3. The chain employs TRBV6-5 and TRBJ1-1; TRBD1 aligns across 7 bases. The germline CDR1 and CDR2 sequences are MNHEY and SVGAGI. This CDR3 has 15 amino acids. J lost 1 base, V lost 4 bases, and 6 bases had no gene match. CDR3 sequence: CASSSHRGGNTEAFF. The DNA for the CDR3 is TGTGCCAGCAGTTCACACAGGGGTGGGAACACTGAAGCTTTCTTT.

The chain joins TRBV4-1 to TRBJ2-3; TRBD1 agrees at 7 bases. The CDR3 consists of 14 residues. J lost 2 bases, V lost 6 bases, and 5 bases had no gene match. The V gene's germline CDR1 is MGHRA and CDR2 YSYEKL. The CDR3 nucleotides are TGCGCCAGCAGACACAGGGGCCCCACAGATACGCAGTATTTT. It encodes CASRHRGPTDTQYF.

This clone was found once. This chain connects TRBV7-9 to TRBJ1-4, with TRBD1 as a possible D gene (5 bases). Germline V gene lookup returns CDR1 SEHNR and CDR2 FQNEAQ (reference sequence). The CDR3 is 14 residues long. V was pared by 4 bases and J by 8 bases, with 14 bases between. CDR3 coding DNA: TGTGCCAGCAGCTCGGGACGCCGTCCGGAAAAACTGTTTTTT. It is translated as CASSSGRRPEKLFF.

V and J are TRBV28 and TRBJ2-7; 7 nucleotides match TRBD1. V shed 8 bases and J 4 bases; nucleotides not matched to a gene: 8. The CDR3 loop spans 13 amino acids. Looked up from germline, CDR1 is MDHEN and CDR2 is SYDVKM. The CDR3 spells CASHYRGRYEQYF. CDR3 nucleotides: TGTGCCAGCCATTACAGGGGCCGGTACGAGCAGTACTTC.

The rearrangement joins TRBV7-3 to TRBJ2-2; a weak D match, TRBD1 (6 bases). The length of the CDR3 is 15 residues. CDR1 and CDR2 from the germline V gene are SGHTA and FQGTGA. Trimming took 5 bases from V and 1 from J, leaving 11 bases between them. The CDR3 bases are TGTGCCAGCAGCCCCAGGGGAGTGAACACCGGGGAGCTGTTTTTT. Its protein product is CASSPRGVNTGELFF.

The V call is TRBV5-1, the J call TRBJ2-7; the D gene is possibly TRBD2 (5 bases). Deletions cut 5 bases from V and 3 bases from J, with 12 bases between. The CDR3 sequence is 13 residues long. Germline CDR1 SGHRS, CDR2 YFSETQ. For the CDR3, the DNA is TGCGCCAGCAGTAAAGACGACTACTACGAGCAGTACTTC. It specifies CASSKDDYYEQYF.

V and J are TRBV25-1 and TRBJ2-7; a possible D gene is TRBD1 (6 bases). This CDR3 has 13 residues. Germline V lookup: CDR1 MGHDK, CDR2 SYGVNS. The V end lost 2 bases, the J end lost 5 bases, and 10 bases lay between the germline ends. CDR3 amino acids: CASSEGWTDEQYF. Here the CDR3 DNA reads TGTGCCAGCAGTGAAGGATGGACAGACGAGCAGTACTTC.

CDR3 sequence reads: CASGGKGRNTEAFF. In nucleotides, the CDR3 is TGTGCCAGCGGTGGCAAGGGGCGGAACACTGAAGCTTTCTTT. The V and J genes are TRBV6-1 and TRBJ1-1; D may be TRBD1 (5 bases). The germline V gene has CDR1 MNHNS and CDR2 SASEGT. This CDR3 spans 14 amino acids. Trimming took off 8 bases at V and 1 base at J, with 14 bases between the two ends.

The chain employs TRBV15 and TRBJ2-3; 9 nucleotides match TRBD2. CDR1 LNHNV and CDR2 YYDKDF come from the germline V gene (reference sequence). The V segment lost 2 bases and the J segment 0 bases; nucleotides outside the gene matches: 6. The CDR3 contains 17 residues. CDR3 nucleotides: TGTGCCACCAGCAGACCCCGAGGACTAGCGAGCACAGATACGCAGTATTTT. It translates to CATSRPRGLASTDTQYF.

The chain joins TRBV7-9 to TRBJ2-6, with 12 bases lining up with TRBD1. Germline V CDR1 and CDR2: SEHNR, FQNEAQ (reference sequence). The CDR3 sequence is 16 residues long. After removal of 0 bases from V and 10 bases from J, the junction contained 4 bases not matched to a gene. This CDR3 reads CASSLAGQGATNVLTF. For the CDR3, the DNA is TGTGCCAGCAGCTTAGCGGGACAGGGGGCGACGAACGTCCTGACTTTC.

CDR3 sequence (DNA): TGTGCCAGCCACGAGTCCGCCAATGAGCAGTTCTTC. This encodes CASHESANEQFF. The gene calls are TRBV7-9 and TRBJ2-1; D unresolved. Germline assignment: CDR1 SEHNR and CDR2 FQNEAQ (reference sequence). V shed 8 bases and J shed 6 bases, with 11 bases lying between them. The CDR3 contains 12 residues. The whole variable domain, remainder taken from reference TRBV7-9 and TRBJ2-1, is DTGVSQNPRHKITKRGQNVTFRCDPISEHNRLYWYRQTLGQGPEFLTYFQNEAQLEKSRLLSDRFSAERPKGSFSTLEIQRTEQGDSAMYLCASHESANEQFFGPGTRLTVL.

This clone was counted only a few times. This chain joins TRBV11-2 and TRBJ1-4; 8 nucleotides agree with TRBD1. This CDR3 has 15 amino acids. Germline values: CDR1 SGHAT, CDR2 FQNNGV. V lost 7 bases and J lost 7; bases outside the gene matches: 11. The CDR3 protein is CASTDTGGGSEKLFF. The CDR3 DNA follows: TGTGCCAGCACCGACACAGGGGGGGGAAGTGAAAAACTGTTTTTT.

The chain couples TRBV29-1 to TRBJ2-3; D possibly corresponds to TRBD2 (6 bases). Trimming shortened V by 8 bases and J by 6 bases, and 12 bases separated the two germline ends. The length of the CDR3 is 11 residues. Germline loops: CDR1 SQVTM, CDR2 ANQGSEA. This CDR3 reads CSPGGRDTQYF. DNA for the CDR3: TGCAGCCCTGGAGGGAGGGATACGCAGTATTTT.